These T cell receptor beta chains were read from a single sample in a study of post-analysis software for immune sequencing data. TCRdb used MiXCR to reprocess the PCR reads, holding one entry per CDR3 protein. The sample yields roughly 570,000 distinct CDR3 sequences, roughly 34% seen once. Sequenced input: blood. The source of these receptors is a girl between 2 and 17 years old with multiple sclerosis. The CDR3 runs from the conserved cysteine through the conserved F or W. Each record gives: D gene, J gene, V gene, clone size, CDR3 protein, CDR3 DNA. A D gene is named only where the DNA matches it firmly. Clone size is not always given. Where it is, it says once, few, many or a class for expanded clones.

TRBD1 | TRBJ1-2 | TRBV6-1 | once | CASREGTGAGYTF | TGTGCCAGCAGGGAAGGCACAGGGGCTGGCTACACCTTC
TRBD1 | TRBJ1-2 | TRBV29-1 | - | CSTRTGPNYGYTF | TGCAGCACCCGGACAGGACCTAACTATGGCTACACCTTC
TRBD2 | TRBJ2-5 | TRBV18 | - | CASSPLAGAQETQYF | TGCGCCAGCAGCCCGCTAGCGGGGGCTCAAGAGACCCAGTACTTC
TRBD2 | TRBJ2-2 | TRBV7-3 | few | CASSFGTSQRGELFF | TGTGCCAGCAGCTTCGGGACTAGTCAAAGGGGGGAGCTGTTTTTT
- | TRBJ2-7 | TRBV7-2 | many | CASSLDGSSYEQYF | TGTGCCAGCAGCTTAGACGGGTCTTCCTACGAGCAGTACTTC
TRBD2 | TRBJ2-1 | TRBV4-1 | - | CASSQGTQAGGRNEQFF | TGCGCCAGCAGCCAAGGGACCCAAGCGGGGGGGAGGAATGAGCAGTTCTTC
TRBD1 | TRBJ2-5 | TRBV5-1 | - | CASSSQPGQGQTQYF | TGCGCCAGCAGCTCCCAGCCGGGACAGGGCCAGACCCAGTACTTC
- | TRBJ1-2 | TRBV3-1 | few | CASSQGGTFYGYTF | TGTGCCAGCAGCCAAGGAGGGACCTTCTATGGCTACACCTTC
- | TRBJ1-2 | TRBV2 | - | CASSPQTGGYGYTF | TGTGCCAGCAGTCCCCAGACAGGAGGCTATGGCTACACCTTC
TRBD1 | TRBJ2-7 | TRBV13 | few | CASSLGRRGFDEQYF | TGTGCCAGCAGCTTGGGTCGCAGGGGGTTCGACGAGCAGTACTTC
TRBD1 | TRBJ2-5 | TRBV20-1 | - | CSARDGTGDLETQYF | TGCAGTGCTAGAGATGGGACAGGGGACCTCGAGACCCAGTACTTC
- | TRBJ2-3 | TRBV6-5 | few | CASSYLGVDTQYF | TGTGCCAGCAGTTACCTCGGCGTAGATACGCAGTATTTT
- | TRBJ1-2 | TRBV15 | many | CATSRVTDYGYTF | TGTGCCACCAGCAGGGTCACCGACTATGGCTACACCTTC